The entry below gives a single T cell receptor beta chain sequence along with its context. CDR1 is MGHDK and CDR2 is SYGVNS in the germline V gene. The CDR3 length is 15 residues. V shed 2 bases and J shed 5 bases, with 12 bases lying between them. This entry comes from a study of control samples from healthy donors and cancer patients. Profiling relied on immunoSEQ multiplex PCR, and the TCRdb table lists in-frame clones only, not all of them. The table lists around 30,000 clones, about 88% of them singletons. This sequence joins TRBV25-1 and TRBJ2-2; perhaps TRBD1 as D (5 bases). Sequenced: PBMCs. The receptor was isolated from a middle-aged woman with lung cancer. The CDR3 loop is CASSEVRGETGELFF. CDR3 bases: TGTGCCAGCAGTGAAGTTAGGGGCGAGACCGGGGAGCTGTTTTTT. Supplemented by reference TRBV25-1 and TRBJ2-2, the full variable domain reads EADIYQTPRYLVIGTGKKITLECSQTMGHDKMYWYQQDPGMELHLIHYSYGVNSTEKGDLSSESTVSRIRTEHFPLTLESARPSHTSQYLCASSEVRGETGELFFGEGSRLTVL.